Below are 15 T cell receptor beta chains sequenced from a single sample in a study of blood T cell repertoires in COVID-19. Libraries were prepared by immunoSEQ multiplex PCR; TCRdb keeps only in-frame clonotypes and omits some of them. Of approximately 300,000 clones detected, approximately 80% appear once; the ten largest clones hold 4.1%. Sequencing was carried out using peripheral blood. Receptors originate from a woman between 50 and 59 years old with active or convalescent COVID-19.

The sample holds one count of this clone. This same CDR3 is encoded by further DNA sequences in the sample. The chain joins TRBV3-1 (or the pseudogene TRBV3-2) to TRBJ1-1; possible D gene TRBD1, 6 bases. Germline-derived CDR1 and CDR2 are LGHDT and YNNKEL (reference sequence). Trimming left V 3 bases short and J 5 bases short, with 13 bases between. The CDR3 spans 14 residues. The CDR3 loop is CASSQSDRGTEAFF. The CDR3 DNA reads TGTGCCAGCAGCCAGTCGGACAGAGGTACTGAAGCTTTCTTT.

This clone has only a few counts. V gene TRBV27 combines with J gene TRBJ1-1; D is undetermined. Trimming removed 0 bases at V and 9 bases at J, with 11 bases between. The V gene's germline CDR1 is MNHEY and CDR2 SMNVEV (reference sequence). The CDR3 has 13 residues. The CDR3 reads CASSLSTGAKAFF. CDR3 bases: TGTGCCAGCAGTTTATCGACCGGAGCCAAAGCTTTCTTT.

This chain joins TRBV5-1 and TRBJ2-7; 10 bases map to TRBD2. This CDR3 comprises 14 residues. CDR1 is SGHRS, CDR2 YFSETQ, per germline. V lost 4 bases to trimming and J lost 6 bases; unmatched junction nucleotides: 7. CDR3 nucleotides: TGCGCCAGCAGCGGTGGGACTAGCGTAGGCGAGCAGTACTTC. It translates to CASSGGTSVGEQYF.

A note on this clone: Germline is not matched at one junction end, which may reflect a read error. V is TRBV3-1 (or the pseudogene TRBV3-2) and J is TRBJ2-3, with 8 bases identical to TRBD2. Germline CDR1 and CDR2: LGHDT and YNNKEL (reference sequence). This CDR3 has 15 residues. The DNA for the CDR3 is TGTGCCAGCAGCCAAGTTAGGACTAGCAAAGATACGCAGTATTTT. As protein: CASSQVRTSKDTQYF.

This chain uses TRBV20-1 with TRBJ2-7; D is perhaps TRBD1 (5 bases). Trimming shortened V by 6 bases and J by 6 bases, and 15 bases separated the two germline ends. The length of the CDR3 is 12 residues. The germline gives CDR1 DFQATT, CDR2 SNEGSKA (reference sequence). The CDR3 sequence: CSASPRGREQYF. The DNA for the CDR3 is TGCAGTGCAAGTCCTAGGGGCCGCGAGCAGTACTTC.

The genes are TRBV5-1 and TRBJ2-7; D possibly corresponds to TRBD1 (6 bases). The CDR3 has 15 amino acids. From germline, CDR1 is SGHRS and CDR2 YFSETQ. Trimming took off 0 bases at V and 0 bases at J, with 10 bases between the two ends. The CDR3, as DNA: TGCGCCAGCAGCTTGGAGGGGGAGAGCTCCTACGAGCAGTACTTC. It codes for CASSLEGESSYEQYF.

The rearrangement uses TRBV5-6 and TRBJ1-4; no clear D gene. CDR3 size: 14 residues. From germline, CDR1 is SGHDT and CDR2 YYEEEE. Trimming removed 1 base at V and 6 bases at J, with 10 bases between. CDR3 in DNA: TGTGCCAGCAGCTTGAGGGAGGCATATGAAAAACTGTTTTTT. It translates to CASSLREAYEKLFF.

The CDR3 DNA follows: TGTGCCAGTAGTTCAGGAGGTTCCTACAATCAGCCCCAGCATTTT. Protein: CASSSGGSYNQPQHF. V usage is TRBV19 and J usage is TRBJ1-5; D remains unclear. With 5 bases removed from V and 3 bases from J, the gap between germline ends came to 14 bases. This CDR3 comprises 15 residues. From germline, CDR1 is LNHDA and CDR2 SQIVND (reference sequence).

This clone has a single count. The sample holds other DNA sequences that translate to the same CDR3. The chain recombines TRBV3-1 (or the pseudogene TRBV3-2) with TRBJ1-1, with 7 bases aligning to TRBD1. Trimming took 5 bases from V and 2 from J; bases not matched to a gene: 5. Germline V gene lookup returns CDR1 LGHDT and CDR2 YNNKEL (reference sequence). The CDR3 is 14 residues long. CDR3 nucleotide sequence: TGTGCCAGCAGCGTGACAGGGACAAACACTGAAGCTTTCTTT. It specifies CASSVTGTNTEAFF.

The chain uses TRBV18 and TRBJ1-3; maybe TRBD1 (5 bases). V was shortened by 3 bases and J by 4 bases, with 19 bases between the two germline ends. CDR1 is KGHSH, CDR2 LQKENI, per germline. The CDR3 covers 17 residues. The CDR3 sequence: CASSPNFSGKAGNTIYF. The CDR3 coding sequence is TGTGCCAGCTCACCTAACTTTTCAGGGAAAGCCGGAAACACCATATATTTT.

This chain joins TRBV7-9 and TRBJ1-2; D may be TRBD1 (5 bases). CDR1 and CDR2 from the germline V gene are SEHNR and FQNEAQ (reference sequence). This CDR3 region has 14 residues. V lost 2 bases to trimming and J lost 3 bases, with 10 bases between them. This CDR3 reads CASSLRGLHYGYTF. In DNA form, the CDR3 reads TGTGCCAGCAGCTTAAGGGGTCTCCACTATGGCTACACCTTC.

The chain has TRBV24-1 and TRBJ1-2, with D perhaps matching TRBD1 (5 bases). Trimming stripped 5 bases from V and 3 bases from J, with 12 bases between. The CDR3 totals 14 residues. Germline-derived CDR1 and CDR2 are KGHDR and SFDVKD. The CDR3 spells CATSGYGGDYGYTF. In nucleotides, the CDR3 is TGTGCCACCAGTGGGTATGGAGGGGACTATGGCTACACCTTC.

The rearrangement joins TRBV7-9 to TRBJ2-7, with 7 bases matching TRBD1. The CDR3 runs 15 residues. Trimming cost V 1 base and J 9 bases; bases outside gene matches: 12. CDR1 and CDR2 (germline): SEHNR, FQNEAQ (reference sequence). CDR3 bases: TGTGCCAGCAGCTTAGGACAGGGCCTCGGAAGGGGGCAGTACTTC. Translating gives CASSLGQGLGRGQYF.

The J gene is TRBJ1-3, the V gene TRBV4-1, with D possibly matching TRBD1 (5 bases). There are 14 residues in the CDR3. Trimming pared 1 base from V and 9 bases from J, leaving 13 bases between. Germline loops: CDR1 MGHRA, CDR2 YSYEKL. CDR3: CASSQGTGTGTIYF. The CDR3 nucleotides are TGCGCCAGCAGCCAAGGTACAGGTACGGGCACCATATATTTT.

The CDR3 region is CATSVWGGNNSPLHF. The CDR3 DNA sequence: TGTGCCACCAGCGTCTGGGGGGGAAATAATTCACCCCTCCACTTT. The chain combines TRBV15 with TRBJ1-6, with a weak D call TRBD1 (5 bases). Germline CDR1 LNHNV, CDR2 YYDKDF (reference sequence). This CDR3 contains 15 residues. Trimming removed 5 bases from V and 5 bases from J, with 13 bases in between.